Presented here are 4 T cell receptor beta chains from one specimen sequenced in a study of CD8+ T cells in alopecia areata. cDNA serving as the sequencing template came from extracted, reverse transcribed RNA. The protocol was immunoSEQ multiplex PCR, while the TCRdb copy is restricted to in-frame clones and leaves out a portion. The sample records a few hundred thousand clones, under 80% being singletons. The input for sequencing was CD4+ T cells sorted from blood, taken at week 0. The source of these receptors is a human donor with alopecia areata.

The chain carries TRBV5-4 and TRBJ1-6; D not certain. Trimming removed 3 bases at V and 4 bases at J, with 8 bases between. CDR3 length: 14 amino acids. Germline V gene data show CDR1 as SGHNT and CDR2 as YYREEE (reference sequence). For the CDR3, the DNA is TGTGCCAGCAGCTCTAGGGATTATAATTCACCCCTCCACTTT. Residues: CASSSRDYNSPLHF.

Concerning this clone itself: The sample carries other DNA sequences with the same CDR3. V is TRBV4-3 and J is TRBJ1-6; D ambiguous. The CDR3 spans 15 residues. Germline CDR1 is LGHNA and CDR2 is YSLEER. V was pared by 0 bases and J by 10 bases, with 13 bases between. The CDR3 region has the DNA TGCGCCAGCAGCCAAGATGGGCAAGGGAACTCACCCCTCCACTTT. This translates into CASSQDGQGNSPLHF.

This chain joins TRBV7-2 and TRBJ2-1; D may be TRBD1 or TRBD2 (5 bases each). V lost 5 bases and J lost 6, with 20 bases in between. CDR1 is SGHTA and CDR2 is FQGNSA in the germline V gene. The CDR3 extends over 16 amino acids. CDR3 in amino acids: CASSAPTGGPGNEQFF. In DNA form, the CDR3 reads TGTGCCAGCAGCGCCCCCACTGGGGGTCCGGGCAATGAGCAGTTCTTC.

V and J are TRBV29-1 and TRBJ2-7; 9 nucleotides agree with TRBD1. Germline V gene data show CDR1 as SQVTM and CDR2 as ANQGSEA. The CDR3 loop spans 13 amino acids. The V segment lost 6 bases and the J segment 6 bases; nucleotides outside the gene matches: 9. CDR3 protein: CSVAIVTGGEQYF. The CDR3 coding sequence is TGCAGCGTGGCTATCGTGACAGGGGGCGAGCAGTACTTC.